Below, 14 T cell receptor beta chains from the same sample are listed, as sequenced in a study of neurological immune-mediated disorders. TCRdb ran MiXCR on the 5' RACE reads and lists one entry per CDR3 protein. The data show 40,000 to 50,000 distinct CDR3 sequences, roughly 2% seen once. Sequences were obtained from PBMCs. The receptors were gathered from a woman aged 40 to 50 with multiple sclerosis.

This clonotype occurred many times. The CDR3 region is CASSSQLADTQYF. The CDR3 nucleotides read TGTGCCAGCAGTTCCCAACTAGCAGATACGCAGTATTTT. V and J are TRBV27 and TRBJ2-3; D is perhaps TRBD2 (5 bases). V lost 4 bases and J lost 4, with 9 bases in between. CDR1 is MNHEY and CDR2 is SMNVEV in the germline V gene (reference sequence). There are 13 residues in the CDR3.

This clonotype was counted ten times or more. This sequence joins TRBV7-7 and TRBJ2-2; the D is unclear. The ends were cut back, 3 bases at V and 5 bases at J, with 10 bases in the middle. The germline V gene encodes CDR1 SSHAT and CDR2 FNYEAQ (reference sequence). This CDR3 is 14 amino acids long. This CDR3 is CASSLDVSTGELFF. The CDR3 DNA is TGTGCCAGCAGCTTGGACGTTAGTACCGGGGAGCTGTTTTTT.

This clonotype came up many times. J is TRBJ2-7 and V is TRBV5-1; a weak D match, TRBD2 (7 bases). The CDR3 is 15 residues long. Per the germline V gene, CDR1 is SGHRS and CDR2 is YFSETQ. V shed 5 bases and J shed 3 bases, with 18 bases lying between them. The CDR3 loop reads CASRPGGGTNYEQYF. The CDR3 DNA reads as TGCGCCAGCAGACCGGGGGGCGGGACAAACTACGAGCAGTACTTC. The full variable domain, in which reference TRBV5-1 and TRBJ2-7 provide the parts outside the CDR3, is KAGVTQTPRYLIKTRGQQVTLSCSPISGHRSVSWYQQTPGQGLQFLFEYFSETQRNKGNFPGRFSGRQFSNSRSEMNVSTLELGDSALYLCASRPGGGTNYEQYFGPGTRLTVT.

This clonotype was counted many times. The chain couples TRBV12-3 or TRBV12-4 to TRBJ1-1; 11 positions agree with TRBD1. The CDR3 sequence is 16 residues long. V gave up 5 bases and J gave up 4 bases; unmatched junction bases: 9. The CDR3 region is CASSRTGGERITEAFF. CDR3 in DNA: TGTGCCAGCAGTCGGACAGGGGGCGAGAGGATCACTGAAGCTTTCTTT.

In its sample, this clonotype ranks as medium-sized (0.01 to 0.1%). CDR3 sequence: CSVEEDHSYEQYF. CDR3 sequence (DNA): TGCAGCGTTGAAGAGGATCACTCCTACGAGCAGTACTTC. This chain links TRBV29-1 with TRBJ2-7; D is uncertain. Germline V gene data show CDR1 as SQVTM and CDR2 as ANQGSEA. The V and J ends lost 0 bases and 0 bases respectively, with 6 bases between them. This CDR3 comprises 13 residues.

Ten or more counts support this clonotype. The chain couples TRBV5-5 to TRBJ2-2; D ambiguous. The V and J ends lost 0 bases and 7 bases respectively, with 7 bases between them. Germline V gene data show CDR1 as SGHKS and CDR2 as YYEKEE (reference sequence). The length of the CDR3 is 13 residues. In nucleotides, the CDR3 is TGTGCCAGCAGCTTGGGCAGGCGCGGGGAGCTGTTTTTT. It codes for CASSLGRRGELFF.

This clonotype was picked up many times. This chain links TRBV7-2 with TRBJ1-2; tentative D call: TRBD1 (5 bases). The CDR3 runs 16 residues. Between the trimmed V and J ends, which lost 5 bases and 4 bases, there was a span of 20 bases. Germline values: CDR1 SGHTA, CDR2 FQGNSA. The CDR3, as DNA: TGTGCCAGCAGCAGACCCGGGACCGCTTTTGTCTATGGCTACACCTTC. Translated: CASSRPGTAFVYGYTF. Filled out from reference TRBV7-2 and TRBJ1-2, the complete variable domain reads GAGVSQSPSNKVTEKGKDVELRCDPISGHTALYWYRQSLGQGLEFLIYFQGNSAPDKSGLPSDRFSAERTGGSVSTLTIQRTQQEDSAVYLCASSRPGTAFVYGYTFGSGTRLTVV.

This clonotype has at least ten counts. This chain joins TRBV12-3 or TRBV12-4 and TRBJ1-2; possible D gene TRBD1, 5 bases. The CDR3 totals 13 residues. Trimming shortened V by 3 bases and J by 9 bases, and 14 bases separated the two germline ends. CDR3 sequence (DNA): TGTGCCAGCAGTTTGAGTCAGGGTAGCAGCTACACCTTC. The encoded protein is CASSLSQGSSYTF.

In its sample, this clonotype was seen many times. J is TRBJ2-3 and V is TRBV28; the match to TRBD2 covers 13 bases. V lost 4 bases and J lost 5; bases outside the gene matches: 18. Germline CDR1 reads MDHEN; CDR2 reads SYDVKM. This CDR3 is built from 20 residues. The chain's CDR3 is CASSSSGTSGAHASLDTQYF. The CDR3 bases are TGTGCCAGCAGTTCCTCAGGGACTAGCGGGGCGCACGCCTCCCTAGATACGCAGTATTTT.

This clonotype turned up a few times. The rearrangement links TRBV2 to TRBJ2-3; 10 positions match TRBD2. CDR1 is SNHLY and CDR2 is FYNNEI in the germline V gene. The CDR3 sequence is 14 residues long. Trimming cost V 8 bases and J 1 base; bases outside gene matches: 3. This chain's CDR3 is CASAGTSGTDTQYF. As DNA, the CDR3 is TGTGCCAGCGCCGGGACTAGCGGCACAGATACGCAGTATTTT.

This clonotype was found many times. This chain links TRBV5-1 with TRBJ2-5; a possible D gene is TRBD2 (5 bases). Germline V CDR1 and CDR2: SGHRS, YFSETQ. This CDR3 has 16 residues. V was shortened by 0 bases and J by 1 base, with 13 bases between the two germline ends. For the CDR3, the DNA is TGCGCCAGCAGCTTGGAGCTACTAGTTGGCCAAGAGACCCAGTACTTC. It yields the protein CASSLELLVGQETQYF.

Ten or more counts support this clonotype. The chain carries TRBV20-1 and TRBJ2-2, with D possibly TRBD1 on 6 matching bases. V was trimmed by 1 base and J by 3 bases, leaving 18 bases between them. The CDR3 has 17 residues. Germline V gives CDR1 DFQATT, CDR2 SNEGSKA (reference sequence). Here the CDR3 reads CSARVRGRGTDTGELFF. CDR3 nucleotide sequence: TGCAGTGCTAGAGTAAGGGGTAGGGGGACGGACACCGGGGAGCTGTTTTTT.

This clonotype was seen ten or more times. V is TRBV4-1 and J is TRBJ1-2; perhaps TRBD1 as D (5 bases). The ends were cut back, 0 bases at V and 2 bases at J, with 16 bases in the middle. CDR1 is MGHRA and CDR2 is YSYEKL in the germline V gene. This CDR3 has 17 amino acids. The CDR3 bases are TGCGCCAGCAGCCAAGACCGCTCAAGGGGCCTCAACTATGGCTACACCTTC. This codes for CASSQDRSRGLNYGYTF.

This clonotype came up many times. The V call is TRBV7-6, the J call TRBJ2-7, with D uncertain. Germline CDR1 is SGHVS and CDR2 is FNYEAQ. Trimming took off 0 bases at V and 6 bases at J, with 9 bases between the two ends. The CDR3 sequence is 13 residues long. The CDR3 DNA sequence: TGTGCCAGCAGCTTAGCACCCCAGAGCGAGCAGTACTTC. It is translated as CASSLAPQSEQYF.